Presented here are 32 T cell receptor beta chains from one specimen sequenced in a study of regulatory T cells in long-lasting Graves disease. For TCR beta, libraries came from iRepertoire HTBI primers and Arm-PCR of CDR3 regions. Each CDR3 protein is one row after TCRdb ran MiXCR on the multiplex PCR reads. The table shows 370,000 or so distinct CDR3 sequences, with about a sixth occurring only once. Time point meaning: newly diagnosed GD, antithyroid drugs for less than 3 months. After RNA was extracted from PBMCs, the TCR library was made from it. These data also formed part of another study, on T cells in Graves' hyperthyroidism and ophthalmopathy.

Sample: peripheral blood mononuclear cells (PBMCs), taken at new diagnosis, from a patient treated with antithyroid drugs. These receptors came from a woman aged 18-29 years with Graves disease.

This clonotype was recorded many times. CDR3 nucleotide sequence: TGTGCCATCTTATTCTGGGGTTACTCTGGAAACACCATATATTTT. This translates into CAILFWGYSGNTIYF. The rearrangement links TRBV2 to TRBJ1-3; no clear D gene. V was clipped by 10 bases and J by 0 bases, with 16 bases between them. This CDR3 is 15 amino acids long. The germline V gene has CDR1 SNHLY and CDR2 FYNNEI.

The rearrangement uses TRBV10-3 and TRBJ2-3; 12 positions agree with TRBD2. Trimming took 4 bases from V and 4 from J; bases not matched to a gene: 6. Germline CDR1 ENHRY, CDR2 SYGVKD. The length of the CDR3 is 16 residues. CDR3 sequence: CAISGTSGGRADTQYF. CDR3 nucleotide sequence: TGTGCCATCAGTGGAACTAGCGGGGGGCGTGCAGATACGCAGTATTTT.

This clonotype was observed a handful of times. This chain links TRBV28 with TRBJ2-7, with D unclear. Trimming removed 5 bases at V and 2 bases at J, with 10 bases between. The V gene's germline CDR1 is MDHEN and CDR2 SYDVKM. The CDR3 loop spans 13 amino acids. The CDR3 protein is CASSPPDTYEQYF. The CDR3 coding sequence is TGTGCCAGCAGTCCTCCTGATACCTACGAGCAGTACTTC.

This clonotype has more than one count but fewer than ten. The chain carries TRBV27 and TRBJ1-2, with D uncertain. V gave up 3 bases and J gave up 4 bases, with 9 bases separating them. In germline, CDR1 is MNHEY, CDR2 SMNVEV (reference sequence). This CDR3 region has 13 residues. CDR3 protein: CASSFGQFYGYTF. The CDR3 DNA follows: TGTGCCAGCAGTTTTGGGCAGTTCTATGGCTACACCTTC.

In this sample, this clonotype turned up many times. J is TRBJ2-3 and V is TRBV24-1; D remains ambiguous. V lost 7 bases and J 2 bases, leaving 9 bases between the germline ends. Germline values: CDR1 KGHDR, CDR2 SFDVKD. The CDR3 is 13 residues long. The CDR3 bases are TGTGCCACCAGCCAGCCGGTCACAGATACGCAGTATTTT. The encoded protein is CATSQPVTDTQYF.

The CDR3: CSVEVGGKPEAFF. The CDR3 DNA reads TGCAGCGTTGAAGTCGGAGGGAAACCTGAAGCTTTCTTT. The V call is TRBV29-1, the J call TRBJ1-1; D call uncertain. Germline assignment: CDR1 SQVTM and CDR2 ANQGSEA. Deletions cut 1 base from V and 6 bases from J, with 12 bases between. The CDR3 loop spans 13 amino acids.

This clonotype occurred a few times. CDR3 residues: CSARDRTVYNEQFF. The CDR3 coding sequence is TGCAGTGCTAGAGACCGGACAGTCTACAATGAGCAGTTCTTC. The rearrangement uses TRBV20-1 and TRBJ2-1; a possible D gene is TRBD1 (6 bases). The CDR3 contains 14 residues. Trimming left V 0 bases short and J 3 bases short, with 9 bases between. Germline CDR1 is DFQATT and CDR2 is SNEGSKA (reference sequence).

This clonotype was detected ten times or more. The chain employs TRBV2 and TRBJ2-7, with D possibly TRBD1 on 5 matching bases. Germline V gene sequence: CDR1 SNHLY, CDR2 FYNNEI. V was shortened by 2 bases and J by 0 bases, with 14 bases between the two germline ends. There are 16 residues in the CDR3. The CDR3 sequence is CASSETAQGDSYEQYF. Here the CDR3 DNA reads TGTGCCAGCAGTGAAACTGCTCAGGGCGACTCCTACGAGCAGTACTTC.

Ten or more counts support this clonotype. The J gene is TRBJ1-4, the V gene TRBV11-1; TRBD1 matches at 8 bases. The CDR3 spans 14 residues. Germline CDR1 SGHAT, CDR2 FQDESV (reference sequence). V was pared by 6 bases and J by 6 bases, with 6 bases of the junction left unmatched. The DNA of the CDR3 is TGTGCCAGCAGACGGACAGGGTTTGATGAAAAACTGTTTTTT. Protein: CASRRTGFDEKLFF.

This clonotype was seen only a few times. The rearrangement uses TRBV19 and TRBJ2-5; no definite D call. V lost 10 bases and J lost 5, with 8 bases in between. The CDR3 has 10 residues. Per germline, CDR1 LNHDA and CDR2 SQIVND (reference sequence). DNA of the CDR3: TGTGCCAACTTAGAGGAGACCCAGTACTTC. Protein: CANLEETQYF. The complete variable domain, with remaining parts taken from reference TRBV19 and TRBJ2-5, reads DGGITQSPKYLFRKEGQNVTLSCEQNLNHDAMYWYRQDPGQGLRLIYYSQIVNDFQKGDIAEGYSVSREKKESFPLTVTSAQKNPTAFYLCANLEETQYFGPGTRLLVL.

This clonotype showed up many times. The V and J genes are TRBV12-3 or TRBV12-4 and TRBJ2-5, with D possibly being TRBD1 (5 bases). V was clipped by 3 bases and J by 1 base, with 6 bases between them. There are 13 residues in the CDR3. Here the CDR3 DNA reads TGTGCCAGCAGTTTCAGGGTCCAAGAGACCCAGTACTTC. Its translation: CASSFRVQETQYF.

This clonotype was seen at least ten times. CDR3 sequence (DNA): TGTGCCAGCTCACGGAGGGACCCGGACCCTGAGACCCAGTACTTC. Protein sequence: CASSRRDPDPETQYF. This chain connects TRBV18 to TRBJ2-5, with a weak D call TRBD2 (6 bases). Germline assignment: CDR1 KGHSH and CDR2 LQKENI. The CDR3 sequence is 15 residues long. V dropped 4 bases and J dropped 5 bases, with 17 bases sitting between them. Supplemented by reference TRBV18 and TRBJ2-5, the full variable domain reads NAGVMQNPRHLVRRRGQEARLRCSPMKGHSHVYWYRQLPEEGLKFMVYLQKENIIDESGMPKERFSAEFPKEGPSILRIQQVVRGDSAAYFCASSRRDPDPETQYFGPGTRLLVL.

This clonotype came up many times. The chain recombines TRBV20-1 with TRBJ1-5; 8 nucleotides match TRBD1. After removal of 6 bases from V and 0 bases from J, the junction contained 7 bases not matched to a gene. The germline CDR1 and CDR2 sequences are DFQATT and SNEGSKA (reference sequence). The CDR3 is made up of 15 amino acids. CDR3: CSAEDRAHSNQPQHF. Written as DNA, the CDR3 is TGCAGTGCCGAGGACAGGGCCCATAGCAATCAGCCCCAGCATTTT.

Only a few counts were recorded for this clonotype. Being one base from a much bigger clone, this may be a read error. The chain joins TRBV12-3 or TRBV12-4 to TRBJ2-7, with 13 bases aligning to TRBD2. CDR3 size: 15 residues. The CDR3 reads CARSSGTSGIYEQYF. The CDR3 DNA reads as TGTGCCCGCAGCTCCGGGACTAGCGGGATCTACGAGCAGTACTTC.

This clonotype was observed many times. The CDR3 sequence is CASSLETSVGTEETQYF. CDR3 bases: TGTGCCAGCAGTTTAGAGACTTCTGTCGGGACAGAAGAGACCCAGTACTTC. The chain has TRBV28 and TRBJ2-5; 7 nucleotides match TRBD1. The V gene's germline CDR1 is MDHEN and CDR2 SYDVKM. V lost 2 bases and J lost 3; bases outside the gene matches: 12. CDR3 length equals 17 residues.

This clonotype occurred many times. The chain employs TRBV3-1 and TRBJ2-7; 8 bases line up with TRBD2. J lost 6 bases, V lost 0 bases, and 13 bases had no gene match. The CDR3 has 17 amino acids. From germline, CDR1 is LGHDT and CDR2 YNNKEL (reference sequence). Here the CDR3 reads CASSQDFFRTSSAEQYF. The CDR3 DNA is TGTGCCAGCAGCCAAGATTTTTTTAGGACTAGCTCTGCCGAGCAGTACTTC.

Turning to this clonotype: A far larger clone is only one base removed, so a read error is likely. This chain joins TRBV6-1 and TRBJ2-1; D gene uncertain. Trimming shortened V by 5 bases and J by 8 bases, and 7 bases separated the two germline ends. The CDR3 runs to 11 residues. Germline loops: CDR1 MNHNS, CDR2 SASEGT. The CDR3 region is CASSRVDEQFF. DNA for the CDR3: TGTGCCAGCAGTCGGGTGGATGAGCAGTTCTTC.

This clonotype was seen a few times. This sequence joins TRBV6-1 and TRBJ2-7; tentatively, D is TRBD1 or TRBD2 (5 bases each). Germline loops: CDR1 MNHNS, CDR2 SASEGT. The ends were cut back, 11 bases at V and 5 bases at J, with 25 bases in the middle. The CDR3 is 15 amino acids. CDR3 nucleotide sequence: TGTGCCGGCATTCCCGGGACCCACATGAGAAACGAGCAGTACTTC. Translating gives CAGIPGTHMRNEQYF.

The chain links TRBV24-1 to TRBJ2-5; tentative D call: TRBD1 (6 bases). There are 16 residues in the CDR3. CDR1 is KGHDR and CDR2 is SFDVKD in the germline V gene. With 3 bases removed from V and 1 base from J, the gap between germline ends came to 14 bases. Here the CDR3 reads CATSDPQGGSQETQYF. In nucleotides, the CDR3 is TGTGCCACCAGTGATCCACAAGGGGGATCCCAAGAGACCCAGTACTTC.

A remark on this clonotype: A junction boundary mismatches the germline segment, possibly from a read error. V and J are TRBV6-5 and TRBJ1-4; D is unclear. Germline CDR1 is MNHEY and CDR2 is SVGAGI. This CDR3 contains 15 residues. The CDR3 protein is CASSDSRLTNEKLFF. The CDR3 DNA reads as TGTGCCAGCAGTGACTCGAGACTAACTAATGAAAAACTGTTTTTT.

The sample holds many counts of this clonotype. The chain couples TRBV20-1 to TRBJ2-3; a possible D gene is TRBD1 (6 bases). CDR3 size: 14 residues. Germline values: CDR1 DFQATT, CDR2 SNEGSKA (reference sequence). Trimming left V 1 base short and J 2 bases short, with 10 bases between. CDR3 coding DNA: TGCAGTGCTAGAGCAACAGGGCCCACAGATACGCAGTATTTT. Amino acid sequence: CSARATGPTDTQYF.

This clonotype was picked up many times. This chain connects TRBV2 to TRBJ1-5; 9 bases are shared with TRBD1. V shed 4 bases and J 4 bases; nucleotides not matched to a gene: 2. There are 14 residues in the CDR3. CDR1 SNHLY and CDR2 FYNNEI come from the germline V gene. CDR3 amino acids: CASSVGQGNQPQHF. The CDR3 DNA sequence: TGTGCCAGCAGTGTGGGACAGGGAAATCAGCCCCAGCATTTT.

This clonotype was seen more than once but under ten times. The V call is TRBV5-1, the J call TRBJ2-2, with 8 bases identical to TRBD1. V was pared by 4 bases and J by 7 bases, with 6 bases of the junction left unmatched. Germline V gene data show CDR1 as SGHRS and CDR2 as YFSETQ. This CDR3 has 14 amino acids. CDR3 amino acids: CASSQDRVGGELFF. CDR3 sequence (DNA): TGCGCCAGCAGCCAGGACAGGGTTGGCGGGGAGCTGTTTTTT. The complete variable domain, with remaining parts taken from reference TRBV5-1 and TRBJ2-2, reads KAGVTQTPRYLIKTRGQQVTLSCSPISGHRSVSWYQQTPGQGLQFLFEYFSETQRNKGNFPGRFSGRQFSNSRSEMNVSTLELGDSALYLCASSQDRVGGELFFGEGSRLTVL.

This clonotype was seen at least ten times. The CDR3 DNA reads as TGTGCCAGCAGTTTCTTGGGACTCTACGAGCAGTACTTC. It is translated as CASSFLGLYEQYF. The chain is built from TRBV12-3 or TRBV12-4 and TRBJ2-7, with D tentatively TRBD2 (6 bases). The CDR3 loop spans 13 amino acids. Trimming shortened V by 3 bases and J by 3 bases, and 9 bases separated the two germline ends.

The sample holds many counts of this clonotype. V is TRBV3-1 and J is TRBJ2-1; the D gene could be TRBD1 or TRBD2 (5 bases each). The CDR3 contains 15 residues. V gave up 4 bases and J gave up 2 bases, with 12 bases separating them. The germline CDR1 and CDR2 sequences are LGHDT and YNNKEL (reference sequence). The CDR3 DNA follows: TGTGCCAGCAGCCTCCAGCAGGGACCCTACAATGAGCAGTTCTTC. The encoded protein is CASSLQQGPYNEQFF.

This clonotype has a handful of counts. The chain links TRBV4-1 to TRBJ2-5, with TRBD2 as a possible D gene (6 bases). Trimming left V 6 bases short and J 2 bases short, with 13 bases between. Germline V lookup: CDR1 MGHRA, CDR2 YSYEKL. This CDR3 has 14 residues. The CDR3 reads CASSNSGRQETQYF. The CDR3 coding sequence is TGCGCCAGCAGTAATTCCGGGAGACAAGAGACCCAGTACTTC.

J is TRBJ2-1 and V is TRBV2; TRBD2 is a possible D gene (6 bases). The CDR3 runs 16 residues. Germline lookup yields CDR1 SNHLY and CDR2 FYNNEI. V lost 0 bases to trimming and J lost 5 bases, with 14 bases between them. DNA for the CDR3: TGTGCCAGCAGTGAAGCGCTCCCTAGCGATCACAATGAGCAGTTCTTC. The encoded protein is CASSEALPSDHNEQFF.

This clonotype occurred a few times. The CDR3 loop reads CASQQGGYEQYF. The CDR3 nucleotides are TGTGCCAGCCAACAAGGGGGGTACGAGCAGTACTTC. The chain carries TRBV2 and TRBJ2-7; D possibly matches TRBD1 or TRBD2 (6 bases each). The ends were cut back, 8 bases at V and 4 bases at J, with 12 bases in the middle. The germline V gene has CDR1 SNHLY and CDR2 FYNNEI. The CDR3 is made up of 12 amino acids.

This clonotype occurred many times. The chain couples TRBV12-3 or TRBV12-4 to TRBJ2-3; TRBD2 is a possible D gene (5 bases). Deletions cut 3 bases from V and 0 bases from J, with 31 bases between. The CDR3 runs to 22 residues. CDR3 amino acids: CASSFHWRVLRITPFSTDTQYF. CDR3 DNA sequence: TGTGCCAGCAGTTTCCACTGGCGGGTACTTCGGATTACCCCCTTTAGCACAGATACGCAGTATTTT.

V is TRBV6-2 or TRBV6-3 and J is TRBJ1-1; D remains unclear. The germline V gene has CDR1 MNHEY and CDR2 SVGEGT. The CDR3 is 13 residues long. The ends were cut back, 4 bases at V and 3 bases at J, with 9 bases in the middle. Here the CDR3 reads CASSLDGYTEAFF. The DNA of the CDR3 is TGTGCCAGCAGTTTGGACGGTTACACTGAAGCTTTCTTT.

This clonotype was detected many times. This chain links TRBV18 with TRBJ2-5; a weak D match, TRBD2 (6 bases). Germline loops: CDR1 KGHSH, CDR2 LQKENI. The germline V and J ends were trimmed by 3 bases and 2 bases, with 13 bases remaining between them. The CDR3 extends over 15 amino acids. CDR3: CASSPLSGLQETQYF. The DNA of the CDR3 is TGTGCCAGCTCACCGCTTAGCGGCTTACAAGAGACCCAGTACTTC.

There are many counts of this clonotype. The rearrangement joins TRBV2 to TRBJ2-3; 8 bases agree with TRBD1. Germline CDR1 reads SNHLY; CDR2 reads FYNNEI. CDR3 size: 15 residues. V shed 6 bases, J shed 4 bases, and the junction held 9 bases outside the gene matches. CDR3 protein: CASRKEGQGADTQYF. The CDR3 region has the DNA TGTGCCAGCAGGAAGGAAGGACAGGGCGCAGATACGCAGTATTTT.